The source of this T cell receptor (beta chain) is a study of STAT5B mutations in CD4+ large granular lymphocyte leukemia. Germline CDR1 SGHKS, CDR2 YYEKEE (reference sequence). This CDR3 has 14 residues. V lost 1 base and J lost 0, with 7 bases in between. There are a few counts of this clone. TCRdb's table, derived via immunoSEQ multiplex PCR, lists solely in-frame clones and lacks some. This table has tens of thousands of clones, about two thirds appearing once. The V and J genes are TRBV5-5 and TRBJ1-1; D not resolved. The sample taken for sequencing was CD4+ T cells from blood buffy coats. The clonotype comes from a human donor in good health. This CDR3 reads CASSLQLMNTEAFF. DNA of the CDR3: TGTGCCAGCAGCTTGCAGCTAATGAACACTGAAGCTTTCTTT.